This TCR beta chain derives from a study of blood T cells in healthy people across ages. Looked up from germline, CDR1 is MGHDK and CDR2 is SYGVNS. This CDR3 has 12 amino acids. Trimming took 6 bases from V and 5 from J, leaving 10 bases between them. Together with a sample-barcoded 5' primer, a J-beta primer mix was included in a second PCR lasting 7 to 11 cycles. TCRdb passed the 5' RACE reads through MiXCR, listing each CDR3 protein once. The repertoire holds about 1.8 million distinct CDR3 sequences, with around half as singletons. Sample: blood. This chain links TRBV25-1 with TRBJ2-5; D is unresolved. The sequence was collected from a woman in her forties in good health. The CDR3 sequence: CASRDFRETQYF. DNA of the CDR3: TGTGCCAGCAGGGATTTCCGGGAGACCCAGTACTTC.